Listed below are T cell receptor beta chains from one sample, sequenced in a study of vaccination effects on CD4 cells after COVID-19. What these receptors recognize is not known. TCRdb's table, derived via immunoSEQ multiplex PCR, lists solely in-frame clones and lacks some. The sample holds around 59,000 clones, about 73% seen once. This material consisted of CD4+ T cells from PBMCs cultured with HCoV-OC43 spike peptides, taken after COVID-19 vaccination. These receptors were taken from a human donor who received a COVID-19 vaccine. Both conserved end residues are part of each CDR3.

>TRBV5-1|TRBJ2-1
CASSFRDPRLDEQFF
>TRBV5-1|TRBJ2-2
CASSVRGDTGELFF
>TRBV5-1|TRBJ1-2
CASSLAGTKTYGYTF
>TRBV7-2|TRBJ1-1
CASSAGQGRNTEAFF
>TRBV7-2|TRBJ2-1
CASSPGQGHNEQFF
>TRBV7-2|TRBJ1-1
CASTIYRGEAFF
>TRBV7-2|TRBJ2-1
CASSQMGAGTLYNEQFF
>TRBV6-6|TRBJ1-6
CASSYQYSPLHF
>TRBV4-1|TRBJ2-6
CASSQVLSASGANVLTF
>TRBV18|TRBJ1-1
CASSEGQNTEAFF
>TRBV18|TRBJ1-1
CASSRPTGGTEAFF
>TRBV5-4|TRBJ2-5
CASSRNGGARVETQYF
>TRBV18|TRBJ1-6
CASSRDRLVSPLHF
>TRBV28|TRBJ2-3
CASSLFGGDTDTQYF
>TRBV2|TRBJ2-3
CASSFRVGYRDPRSDTQYF
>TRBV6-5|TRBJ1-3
CASSYSQGSGNTIYF
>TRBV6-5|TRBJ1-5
CASRLQGVGDQPQHF
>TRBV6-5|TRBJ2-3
CASSTTIRDTQYF
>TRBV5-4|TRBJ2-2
CASSPRGGMPGELFF
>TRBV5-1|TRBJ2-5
CASSIQPTVQETQYF
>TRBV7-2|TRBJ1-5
CASSAQASNQPQHF
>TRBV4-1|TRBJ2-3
CASSQDPGQGADTQYF
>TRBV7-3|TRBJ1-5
CASSLTPPTRDRLAPFSNQPQHF
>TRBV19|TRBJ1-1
CASTIRTANTEAFF
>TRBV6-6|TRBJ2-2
CASARPGQLPGELFF
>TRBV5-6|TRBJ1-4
CASSLGSTNEKLFF
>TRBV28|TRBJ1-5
CASKVGTGGGNQPQHF
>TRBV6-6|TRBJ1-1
CASSYPQENTEAFF
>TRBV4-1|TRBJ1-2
CASSQVRDMMRYTF
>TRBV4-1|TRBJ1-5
CASSQDYLQGGQPQHF
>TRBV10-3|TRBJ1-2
CAISEVGAYGYTF
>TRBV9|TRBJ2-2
CASSSTGYTGELFF
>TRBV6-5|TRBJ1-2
CASSYSNGNGYTF
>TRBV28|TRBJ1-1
CASSFGSEAFF
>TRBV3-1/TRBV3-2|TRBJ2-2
CASSRPSGGSGELFF
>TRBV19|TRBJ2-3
CASSIGRNTDTQYF